This T cell receptor beta chain was captured by sequencing in a study of neoadjuvant anti-PD-1 for oral cavity cancer. This clone occurred a few times. Profiled with immunoSEQ multiplex PCR; TCRdb holds only in-frame clones, not every one. The sample has about 14,000 clones; over 65% are singletons. With 2 bases clipped from V and 6 bases from J, the junction kept 8 bases outside the gene matches. In germline, CDR1 is KGHSH, CDR2 LQKENI. The length of the CDR3 is 15 residues. Patients had HPV-negative, locally advanced oral cavity squamous cell carcinoma. The chain combines TRBV18 with TRBJ1-2; 8 bases agree with TRBD1. This TCR was sampled from a person aged 35 to 85 with oral cavity squamous cell carcinoma. Sequences were derived from PBMCs, sampled before nivolumab (anti-PD-1) treatment. CDR3 coding DNA: TGTGCCAGCTCACCATCACAGGGGGTTCTCGATGGCTACACCTTC. Amino acids: CASSPSQGVLDGYTF.